A selection of T cell receptor beta chains follows, all from one sample in a study of post-analysis software for immune sequencing data. MiXCR was run by TCRdb on the PCR reads, yielding one entry per CDR3 protein. The table lists about 810,000 distinct CDR3 sequences, roughly 58% of them singletons. The sequenced material came from blood. Receptors originate from a girl under 18 with multiple sclerosis. CDR3s include the opening cysteine and the closing phenylalanine or tryptophan. Fields, in order: clone size, V gene, J gene, D gene, CDR3 protein, CDR3 DNA. A D gene is named only where the DNA matches it firmly. Clone size is not always given. Where it is, it says once, few, many or a class for expanded clones.

size: NA; V: TRBV12-3/TRBV12-4; J: TRBJ2-1; D: TRBD2; CDR3: CASRMRGLAGNNEQFF; DNA: TGTGCCAGCAGGATGCGGGGACTAGCGGGAAACAATGAGCAGTTCTTC
size: NA; V: TRBV4-1; J: TRBJ2-7; D: TRBD1; CDR3: CASSQVKGQGYYEQYF; DNA: TGCGCCAGCAGCCAAGTTAAGGGACAGGGCTACTACGAGCAGTACTTC
size: NA; V: TRBV7-8; J: TRBJ1-2; D: TRBD1; CDR3: CASSPRQGDFNYGYTF; DNA: TGTGCCAGCAGCCCACGACAGGGAGATTTTAACTATGGCTACACCTTC
size: NA; V: TRBV29-1; J: TRBJ2-1; D: TRBD1; CDR3: CSVESGGPSYNEQFF; DNA: TGCAGCGTTGAGTCAGGGGGACCCTCCTACAATGAGCAGTTCTTC
size: NA; V: TRBV6-5; J: TRBJ2-3; D: TRBD1; CDR3: CASRQQGASTDTRYF; DNA: TGTGCCAGCAGACAACAGGGGGCTAGCACAGATACGCGGTATTTT
size: many; V: TRBV5-1; J: TRBJ2-5; D: NA; CDR3: CASSLVLAETQYF; DNA: TGTGCCAGCAGTTTAGTTCTAGCTGAGACCCAGTACTTC
size: few; V: TRBV7-9; J: TRBJ1-1; D: NA; CDR3: CASSSREGNTEAFF; DNA: TGTGCCAGCAGCTCCCGTGAGGGGAACACTGAAGCTTTCTTT
size: NA; V: TRBV9; J: TRBJ2-1; D: TRBD2; CDR3: CASSGPGLDYNEQFF; DNA: TGTGCCAGCAGCGGGCCGGGACTAGATTACAATGAGCAGTTCTTC
size: NA; V: TRBV3-1; J: TRBJ2-5; D: TRBD2; CDR3: CASSQARSPAGETQYF; DNA: TGTGCCAGCAGCCAAGCACGGTCCCCAGCGGGGGAGACCCAGTACTTC
size: NA; V: TRBV6-2/TRBV6-3; J: TRBJ1-6; D: TRBD1; CDR3: CASTLTGTSSPLHF; DNA: TGTGCCAGCACCTTGACAGGGACGAGTTCACCCCTCCACTTT
size: few; V: TRBV7-7; J: TRBJ2-7; D: TRBD2; CDR3: CASSSTSGGEIQYF; DNA: TGTGCCAGCAGCTCCACTAGCGGGGGAGAGATCCAGTACTTC
size: NA; V: TRBV7-9; J: TRBJ2-5; D: NA; CDR3: CASSAMTRGETQHF; DNA: TGTGCCAGCAGCGCCATGACCCGCGGGGAGACCCAGCACTTC
size: few; V: TRBV3-1; J: TRBJ2-5; D: TRBD2; CDR3: CASSLGLAGGVETQYF; DNA: TGTGCCAGCAGCCTCGGACTAGCGGGAGGGGTAGAGACCCAGTACTTC
size: NA; V: TRBV6-5; J: TRBJ2-3; D: TRBD2; CDR3: CASSLLAGEVTDTQYF; DNA: TGTGCCAGCAGTTTACTAGCGGGGGAGGTCACAGATACGCAGTATTTT
size: NA; V: TRBV5-1; J: TRBJ1-2; D: NA; CDR3: CASSLVPEQGIYGYTF; DNA: TGCGCCAGCAGCTTGGTCCCAGAACAGGGAATCTATGGCTACACCTTC
size: few; V: TRBV7-9; J: TRBJ2-1; D: NA; CDR3: CASSLGQAAHEQFF; DNA: TGTGCCAGCAGCTTGGGGCAGGCGGCCCATGAGCAGTTCTTC
size: NA; V: TRBV6-6; J: TRBJ2-1; D: NA; CDR3: CASSYSRSMGNFRQFF; DNA: TGTGCCAGCAGTTACTCGAGATCGATGGGGAATTTTCGGCAGTTCTTC
size: NA; V: TRBV6-1; J: TRBJ2-7; D: NA; CDR3: CASSETYGSYEQYF; DNA: TGTGCCAGCAGTGAAACCTACGGGTCCTACGAGCAGTACTTC
size: NA; V: TRBV6-1; J: TRBJ2-5; D: TRBD2; CDR3: CASVSGSIRETQYF; DNA: TGTGCCAGCGTAAGCGGGAGCATCCGAGAGACCCAGTACTTC
size: NA; V: TRBV24-1; J: TRBJ1-4; D: TRBD1; CDR3: CATGAKDRSATNEKLFF; DNA: TGTGCCACCGGCGCTAAGGACAGGAGTGCAACTAATGAAAAACTGTTTTTT
size: NA; V: TRBV5-1; J: TRBJ2-3; D: TRBD2; CDR3: CASSFGSGTIGTDTQYF; DNA: TGCGCCAGCAGCTTTGGTAGCGGGACCATTGGCACAGATACGCAGTATTTT
size: NA; V: TRBV6-6; J: TRBJ2-5; D: TRBD2; CDR3: CASSYGGGRQETQYF; DNA: TGTGCCAGCAGTTACGGTGGCGGGAGGCAAGAGACCCAGTACTTC
size: NA; V: TRBV12-3/TRBV12-4; J: TRBJ1-2; D: NA; CDR3: CASSFGRAPGDYGYTF; DNA: TGTGCCAGCAGTTTTGGTAGGGCCCCCGGGGACTATGGCTACACCTTC
size: NA; V: TRBV12-3/TRBV12-4; J: TRBJ2-7; D: NA; CDR3: CASSKTGGSYEQYF; DNA: TGTGCCAGCAGTAAGACAGGAGGATCCTACGAGCAGTACTTC
size: few; V: TRBV2; J: TRBJ2-7; D: TRBD1; CDR3: CASSRDRVRDEQYF; DNA: TGTGCCAGCAGCAGAGACAGGGTCAGGGACGAGCAGTACTTC
size: NA; V: TRBV5-1; J: TRBJ2-1; D: NA; CDR3: CASRRDENEQFF; DNA: TGCGCCAGCAGACGAGACGAGAATGAGCAGTTCTTC
size: NA; V: TRBV5-1; J: TRBJ2-2; D: NA; CDR3: CASSLDRRRPTTNTGELFF; DNA: TGCGCCAGCAGCTTGGATCGCAGGCGCCCAACTACGAATACCGGGGAGCTGTTTTTT
size: NA; V: TRBV9; J: TRBJ2-3; D: TRBD2; CDR3: CASDLAGGSDTQYF; DNA: TGTGCCAGTGATCTGGCGGGAGGGTCTGATACGCAGTATTTT
size: NA; V: TRBV6-6; J: TRBJ2-3; D: NA; CDR3: CASSPMRDTQYF; DNA: TGTGCCAGCAGCCCCATGAGAGATACGCAGTATTTT
size: NA; V: TRBV5-1; J: TRBJ2-7; D: TRBD1; CDR3: CASSRLPGQGPWEQYF; DNA: TGCGCCAGCAGTCGTCTTCCGGGACAGGGGCCGTGGGAGCAGTACTTC
size: few; V: TRBV29-1; J: TRBJ2-7; D: NA; CDR3: CSVGVPGPYSYEQYF; DNA: TGCAGCGTTGGAGTCCCTGGGCCATACTCCTACGAGCAGTACTTC
size: NA; V: TRBV5-1; J: TRBJ2-7; D: NA; CDR3: CASSSGTGRSLEQYF; DNA: TGCGCCAGCAGCTCGGGAACAGGGCGATCCCTCGAGCAGTACTTC
size: NA; V: TRBV5-1; J: TRBJ2-5; D: TRBD2; CDR3: CASSRQRGETQYF; DNA: TGCGCCAGCAGCCGCCAGCGGGGGGAGACCCAGTACTTC
size: few; V: TRBV29-1; J: TRBJ2-3; D: NA; CDR3: CSVEPSTDTQYF; DNA: TGCAGCGTTGAACCCAGCACAGATACGCAGTATTTT
size: NA; V: TRBV5-1; J: TRBJ2-7; D: TRBD2; CDR3: CASSLSTSVYEQYF; DNA: TGCGCCAGCAGCTTGTCGACTAGCGTCTACGAGCAGTACTTC
size: NA; V: TRBV12-3/TRBV12-4; J: TRBJ2-1; D: NA; CDR3: CASSLGDSQHQFF; DNA: TGTGCCAGCAGTTTAGGGGACTCGCAACACCAGTTCTTC
size: few; V: TRBV29-1; J: TRBJ2-3; D: TRBD2; CDR3: CSVDSGSPTSTDTQYF; DNA: TGCAGCGTTGATAGCGGGAGCCCTACAAGCACAGATACGCAGTATTTT
size: NA; V: TRBV7-9; J: TRBJ2-1; D: TRBD1; CDR3: CASSPFPGTGKPSSYNEQFF; DNA: TGTGCCAGCAGCCCGTTCCCCGGGACAGGGAAACCGAGCTCCTACAATGAGCAGTTCTTC
size: NA; V: TRBV5-6; J: TRBJ2-4; D: TRBD2; CDR3: CASSPVGGIAKNIQYF; DNA: TGTGCCAGCAGCCCGGTCGGGGGGATAGCCAAAAACATTCAGTACTTC
size: NA; V: TRBV20-1; J: TRBJ2-5; D: TRBD2; CDR3: CSATAGGRETQYF; DNA: TGCAGTGCTACAGCGGGGGGGCGTGAGACCCAGTACTTC
size: NA; V: TRBV5-5; J: TRBJ1-2; D: TRBD1; CDR3: CASRPPGQGKGTF; DNA: TGTGCCAGCCGACCTCCGGGACAGGGTAAAGGCACCTTC
size: few; V: TRBV4-1; J: TRBJ1-5; D: NA; CDR3: CASSSSAQSNQPQHF; DNA: TGCGCCAGCAGCTCATCGGCCCAAAGCAATCAGCCCCAGCATTTT
size: NA; V: TRBV15; J: TRBJ1-2; D: NA; CDR3: CATSRDYGYTF; DNA: TGTGCCACCAGCAGAGACTATGGCTACACCTTC
size: NA; V: TRBV6-1; J: TRBJ2-5; D: TRBD1; CDR3: CASNFMTGEETQYF; DNA: TGTGCCAGCAACTTTATGACAGGGGAGGAGACCCAGTACTTC
size: NA; V: TRBV5-1; J: TRBJ2-2; D: NA; CDR3: CASSLALSHTGELFF; DNA: TGCGCCAGCAGCTTGGCCCTATCCCACACCGGGGAGCTGTTTTTT
size: NA; V: TRBV14; J: TRBJ1-2; D: NA; CDR3: CASSLRGVSPNYGYTF; DNA: TGTGCCAGCAGCCTCAGGGGTGTGAGTCCTAACTATGGCTACACCTTC
size: NA; V: TRBV10-3; J: TRBJ1-2; D: NA; CDR3: CAISEMRIWGYTF; DNA: TGTGCCATCAGTGAAATGAGGATATGGGGCTACACCTTC
size: NA; V: TRBV2; J: TRBJ2-1; D: TRBD2; CDR3: CASSAGTRNNEQFF; DNA: TGTGCCAGCAGTGCTGGGACTAGAAACAATGAGCAGTTCTTC
size: NA; V: TRBV28; J: TRBJ2-3; D: NA; CDR3: CASSPPLQSTDTQYF; DNA: TGTGCCAGCAGTCCACCCTTGCAAAGCACAGATACGCAGTATTTT
size: few; V: TRBV5-1; J: TRBJ1-2; D: TRBD1; CDR3: CASSRGQERFGYTF; DNA: TGCGCCAGCAGCAGGGGACAGGAAAGATTTGGCTACACCTTC
size: NA; V: TRBV24-1; J: TRBJ2-5; D: NA; CDR3: CATSDSTLGHEQETQYF; DNA: TGTGCCACCAGTGATTCTACCCTAGGACACGAGCAAGAGACCCAGTACTTC
size: NA; V: TRBV7-9; J: TRBJ1-2; D: TRBD1; CDR3: CASSPGQGVRGYTF; DNA: TGTGCCAGCAGCCCGGGACAGGGTGTGAGGGGCTACACCTTC
size: NA; V: TRBV5-1; J: TRBJ2-2; D: NA; CDR3: CASSLALVTNTGELFF; DNA: TGCGCCAGCAGCTTGGCCCTCGTAACGAACACCGGGGAGCTGTTTTTT
size: NA; V: TRBV5-1; J: TRBJ2-7; D: TRBD1; CDR3: CASSLEGQGPYEQYF; DNA: TGCGCCAGCAGCTTGGAGGGACAGGGTCCCTACGAGCAGTACTTC
size: NA; V: TRBV30; J: TRBJ2-3; D: NA; CDR3: CAWSQGDTQYF; DNA: TGTGCCTGGAGTCAGGGGGATACGCAGTATTTT
size: NA; V: TRBV6-1; J: TRBJ1-2; D: TRBD1; CDR3: CASSALPGQGIYGYTF; DNA: TGTGCCAGCAGTGCTCTTCCGGGACAGGGGATCTATGGCTACACCTTC
size: few; V: TRBV29-1; J: TRBJ2-6; D: NA; CDR3: CSVARDPGANVLTF; DNA: TGCAGCGTTGCTCGTGACCCTGGGGCCAACGTCCTGACTTTC
size: NA; V: TRBV29-1; J: TRBJ2-7; D: TRBD2; CDR3: CSVEGVAGNREQYF; DNA: TGCAGCGTTGAAGGGGTAGCGGGAAACCGCGAGCAGTACTTC